Here is one TCR beta chain with its context. TCRdb fed the 5' RACE reads into MiXCR, producing one record per CDR3 protein. This sample has roughly 350,000 distinct CDR3 sequences, with over 20% found just once. This record belongs to a study of T-cell memory formation after mild COVID-19. Trimming cost V 0 bases and J 4 bases; bases outside gene matches: 10. CDR3 length: 16 residues. Germline lookup yields CDR1 DFQATT and CDR2 SNEGSKA (reference sequence). V is TRBV20-1 and J is TRBJ2-3, with TRBD2 identical over 7 bases. Sample: PBMCs or a T cell subset sorted from them (not recorded which). This sequence was found in an adult woman who had mild COVID-19 (a few samples of this study predate the infection). Cell type and time point are not known. The CDR3 region has the DNA TGCAGTGCTAGAGATGGGATGGCGGGAGTTGCAGATACGCAGTATTTT. Its protein is CSARDGMAGVADTQYF.